Shown below are 29 T cell receptor beta chains from a single sample sequenced in a study of Graves' ophthalmopathy and Graves' hyperthyroidism. RNA transcripts were the source from which TCR beta CDR3 regions were amplified. A first-round RT-PCR used HTBI primers, followed by a second-round multiplex PCR. TCRdb reprocessed the multiplex PCR reads with MiXCR, giving one entry per CDR3 protein. Among around 520,000 distinct CDR3 sequences listed, under 40% were seen once. The sample consisted of peripheral blood or thyroid tissue (not recorded which). The source of these receptors is an adult man with Graves' hyperthyroidism.

At least ten counts were recorded for this clonotype. This chain uses TRBV27 with TRBJ2-7; tentatively, D is TRBD1 (6 bases). CDR1 is MNHEY and CDR2 is SMNVEV in the germline V gene (reference sequence). This CDR3 has 15 amino acids. V gave up 5 bases and J gave up 1 base, with 15 bases separating them. The CDR3, as DNA: TGTGCCAGCAGTAGGGGGTTCGAGGTATCCTACGAGCAGTACTTC. Protein sequence: CASSRGFEVSYEQYF.

In this sample, this clonotype turned up many times. V gene TRBV19 combines with J gene TRBJ1-1; TRBD1 matches at 9 bases. This CDR3 comprises 12 residues. Germline CDR1 and CDR2: LNHDA and SQIVND (reference sequence). The J segment lost 7 bases and the V segment lost 11 bases, leaving 8 bases of the junction unmatched. The CDR3 region is CAGGTGFGEAFF. CDR3 in DNA: TGTGCCGGGGGGACAGGGTTTGGTGAAGCTTTCTTT.

This clonotype has more than one count but fewer than ten. The chain is built from TRBV11-2 and TRBJ1-1; TRBD1 might be the D (6 bases). Trimming shortened V by 5 bases and J by 1 base, and 14 bases separated the two germline ends. The CDR3 has 15 amino acids. Germline CDR1 SGHAT, CDR2 FQNNGV. The CDR3 protein is CASSPDGTRNTEAFF. CDR3 nucleotide sequence: TGTGCCAGCAGCCCTGACGGGACAAGGAACACTGAAGCTTTCTTT.

This clonotype was counted at least ten times. The V and J genes are TRBV9 and TRBJ2-7; 7 nucleotides align to TRBD2. The germline V gene has CDR1 SGDLS and CDR2 YYNGEE. J lost 2 bases, V lost 4 bases, and 9 bases had no gene match. The CDR3 length is 15 residues. The CDR3 region has the DNA TGTGCCAGCAGCCGTGTGGGGGGGTCTCCCTACGAGCAGTACTTC. It translates to CASSRVGGSPYEQYF.

This clonotype was seen more than once but under ten times. The J gene is TRBJ1-1, the V gene TRBV6-5; TRBD1 is a possible D gene (5 bases). The CDR3 is 13 residues long. V shed 5 bases and J shed 7 bases, with 14 bases lying between them. Germline V gene sequence: CDR1 MNHEY, CDR2 SVGAGI. The CDR3 sequence: CASSGGGVDEAFF. For the CDR3, the DNA is TGTGCCAGCAGTGGGGGAGGGGTGGATGAAGCTTTCTTT.

There are a few counts of this clonotype. The chain has TRBV3-1 and TRBJ2-7, with a tentative D call TRBD2 (6 bases). CDR1 and CDR2 (germline): LGHDT, YNNKEL (reference sequence). The CDR3 covers 15 residues. Trimming removed 4 bases at V and 5 bases at J, with 18 bases between. The CDR3 DNA follows: TGTGCCAGCAGCCGAACCTTTGCGGGGTTCGACGAGCAGTACTTC. It is translated as CASSRTFAGFDEQYF.

The chain links TRBV29-1 to TRBJ1-2; a possible D gene is TRBD1 (6 bases). This CDR3 has 17 residues. Trimming removed 3 bases at V and 5 bases at J, with 25 bases between. Germline V gives CDR1 SQVTM, CDR2 ANQGSEA. CDR3 loop: CSVEGTSGGALAYGYTF. The DNA of the CDR3 is TGCAGCGTTGAGGGGACTAGCGGGGGGGCCCTAGCGTATGGCTACACCTTC.

This clonotype was seen ten or more times. The chain carries TRBV19 and TRBJ2-5; 7 bases align to TRBD2. The CDR3 runs to 14 residues. V shed 6 bases, J shed 4 bases, and the junction held 8 bases outside the gene matches. Germline V CDR1 and CDR2: LNHDA, SQIVND (reference sequence). This CDR3 reads CASRERGGLETQYF. The CDR3 DNA is TGTGCCAGTAGGGAGCGGGGAGGCTTAGAGACCCAGTACTTC.

This clonotype has at least ten counts. V gene TRBV20-1 combines with J gene TRBJ2-7, with 10 bases aligning to TRBD2. The junction had 11 bases not matched to a gene; V was cut back by 6 bases and J by 6 bases. Germline values: CDR1 DFQATT, CDR2 SNEGSKA (reference sequence). This CDR3 contains 14 residues. In nucleotides, the CDR3 is TGCAGTGCAAACACCGGGACTAGCGTTGGCGAGCAGTACTTC. Residues: CSANTGTSVGEQYF.

This clonotype has ten or more counts. The chain joins TRBV6-5 to TRBJ2-7; TRBD2 is a possible D gene (5 bases). Germline lookup yields CDR1 MNHEY and CDR2 SVGAGI. V dropped 0 bases and J dropped 2 bases, with 14 bases sitting between them. The CDR3 spans 16 residues. The CDR3 protein is CASSYSRSTSTYEQYF. The DNA of the CDR3 is TGTGCCAGCAGTTACTCGAGGAGCACTAGTACCTACGAGCAGTACTTC.

Notes on this clonotype: This may arise from a read error, as a much more abundant clone is one base away. The V call is TRBV7-9, the J call TRBJ2-2, with 7 nucleotides matching TRBD1. This CDR3 region has 15 residues. Germline V gene data show CDR1 as SEHNR and CDR2 as FQNEAQ (reference sequence). V shed 5 bases and J 5 bases; nucleotides not matched to a gene: 8. The CDR3 DNA is TGTGCCAGCAGCGCTCGACAGGGTTGGACCGGGGAGCTGTTTTTT. This codes for CASSARQGWTGELFF.

There are many counts of this clonotype. This chain uses TRBV2 with TRBJ1-1, with D perhaps TRBD1 (6 bases). Trimming left V 2 bases short and J 5 bases short, with 9 bases between. In germline, CDR1 is SNHLY, CDR2 FYNNEI. This CDR3 comprises 13 residues. The CDR3 nucleotides are TGTGCCAGCAGTGAACAGGGGTATACTGAAGCTTTCTTT. This encodes CASSEQGYTEAFF.

This chain links TRBV28 with TRBJ1-6, with D maybe TRBD1 (5 bases). In germline, CDR1 is MDHEN, CDR2 SYDVKM. The V gene lost 6 bases and the J gene lost 15 bases, with 18 bases spanning the gap. CDR3 size: 13 residues. CDR3 coding DNA: TGTGCCAGCAGCCTTGGGACTTCAGAATTCCTCCACTTT. Translated: CASSLGTSEFLHF.

Of note for this clonotype: At one end, the junction sequence differs from germline, possibly due to a read error. The V gene is TRBV7-2, the J gene TRBJ2-7; D might be TRBD2 (5 bases). Germline V gene data show CDR1 as SGHTA and CDR2 as FQGNSA. This CDR3 is built from 13 residues. The CDR3 bases are TGTGCCAGCAGCTTAAGAGAAACCGGGGAGCTGTACTTC. Its translation: CASSLRETGELYF.

V and J are TRBV12-3 or TRBV12-4 and TRBJ2-5, with TRBD2 matching 7 bases. V trimming: 2 bases; J trimming: 11 bases; junction bases outside the gene matches: 17. The CDR3 runs 16 residues. The CDR3 sequence is CASSLTPSRAGAIQYF. The CDR3 region has the DNA TGTGCCAGCAGTTTAACCCCCTCTCGGGCGGGAGCTATTCAGTACTTC.

In this sample, this clonotype turned up many times. The CDR3 spells CASSYGQKKEKLFF. CDR3 coding DNA: TGTGCCAGCAGTTACGGACAGAAGAAGGAAAAACTGTTTTTT. The chain combines TRBV6-6 with TRBJ1-4, with D perhaps matching TRBD1 (6 bases). The CDR3 sequence is 14 residues long. Trimming took off 2 bases at V and 8 bases at J, with 12 bases between the two ends. Germline lookup yields CDR1 MNHNY and CDR2 SVGAGI (reference sequence).

The V gene is TRBV12-3 or TRBV12-4, the J gene TRBJ2-5, with D possibly matching TRBD1 (6 bases). The CDR3 is 15 amino acids. V was trimmed by 8 bases and J by 1 base, leaving 17 bases between them. CDR3 protein: CASRIMTGPQETQYF. Here the CDR3 DNA reads TGTGCCAGCCGAATCATGACAGGACCCCAAGAGACCCAGTACTTC.

This chain connects TRBV24-1 to TRBJ2-1; 10 bases are a match to TRBD1. Germline V lookup: CDR1 KGHDR, CDR2 SFDVKD. The J segment lost 4 bases and the V segment lost 5 bases, leaving 7 bases of the junction unmatched. This CDR3 is 16 amino acids long. This CDR3 is CATSALGGQGYNEQFF. CDR3 nucleotides: TGTGCCACCAGTGCCTTGGGGGGACAGGGGTACAATGAGCAGTTCTTC.

This clonotype was seen ten or more times. This CDR3 is CAISADSQETQYF. Written as DNA, the CDR3 is TGTGCCATCAGTGCGGACAGCCAAGAGACCCAGTACTTC. This sequence joins TRBV10-3 and TRBJ2-5, with D possibly matching TRBD1 (6 bases). Germline loops: CDR1 ENHRY, CDR2 SYGVKD. V shed 4 bases and J shed 1 base, with 7 bases lying between them. The CDR3 length is 13 residues.

In its sample, this clonotype was seen once. The V call is TRBV11-1, the J call TRBJ2-1, with D possibly TRBD2 on 5 matching bases. This CDR3 region has 15 residues. Trimming took 4 bases from V and 0 from J, leaving 10 bases between them. The germline V gene encodes CDR1 SGHAT and CDR2 FQDESV (reference sequence). The CDR3 sequence is CASSSGIPSYNEQFF. CDR3 nucleotide sequence: TGTGCCAGCAGCTCCGGGATTCCCTCCTACAATGAGCAGTTCTTC.

V gene TRBV19 combines with J gene TRBJ1-4; D unresolved. Germline V CDR1 and CDR2: LNHDA, SQIVND (reference sequence). V lost 5 bases and J 0 bases, leaving 10 bases between the germline ends. CDR3 length equals 15 residues. CDR3 protein: CASSAGDATNEKLFF. CDR3 bases: TGTGCCAGTAGTGCCGGGGATGCAACTAATGAAAAACTGTTTTTT.

The sample holds many counts of this clonotype. The J gene is TRBJ1-2, the V gene TRBV2, with 7 bases lining up with TRBD1. The germline V gene has CDR1 SNHLY and CDR2 FYNNEI. V lost 2 bases to trimming and J lost 4 bases; unmatched junction nucleotides: 7. This CDR3 comprises 15 residues. CDR3 region: CASSEIHRGSYGYTF. CDR3 DNA: TGTGCCAGCAGTGAAATTCACAGGGGATCCTATGGCTACACCTTC.

As concerns this clonotype: A much larger clonotype is one base distant, so this may be a read error. This chain connects TRBV7-8 to TRBJ1-2; D call uncertain. Germline CDR1 and CDR2: SGHVS and FQNEAQ. With 5 bases removed from V and 7 bases from J, the gap between germline ends came to 11 bases. The CDR3 sequence is 12 residues long. CDR3 coding DNA: TGTGCCAGCAGCCGAAGCGTTGGTGGCTACACCTTC. Its protein is CASSRSVGGYTF.

This clonotype was seen many times. This chain connects TRBV7-9 to TRBJ2-5; 8 nucleotides align to TRBD1. The J segment lost 5 bases and the V segment lost 4 bases, leaving 9 bases of the junction unmatched. The V gene's germline CDR1 is SEHNR and CDR2 FQNEAQ (reference sequence). This CDR3 has 15 residues. Here the CDR3 reads CASSSPRTGRETQYF. CDR3 DNA: TGTGCCAGCAGCTCCCCTAGGACAGGGAGGGAGACCCAGTACTTC.

The V gene is TRBV7-9, the J gene TRBJ2-5, with D hard to call. In germline, CDR1 is SEHNR, CDR2 FQNEAQ (reference sequence). V was shortened by 5 bases and J by 1 base, with 11 bases between the two germline ends. The CDR3 spans 14 residues. The CDR3: CASSVVGFQETQYF. CDR3 sequence (DNA): TGTGCCAGCAGCGTTGTGGGCTTCCAAGAGACCCAGTACTTC.

CDR3 sequence reads: CAWSSGDDWTQYF. CDR3 nucleotides: TGTGCCTGGAGCTCAGGGGACGACTGGACCCAGTACTTC. This chain links TRBV24-1 with TRBJ2-5; D is perhaps TRBD1 (6 bases). Between the trimmed V and J ends, which lost 12 bases and 7 bases, there was a span of 20 bases. Per germline, CDR1 KGHDR and CDR2 SFDVKD. CDR3 length: 13 amino acids.

About this clonotype: A clone one base away is much larger, so this may be a read error. The chain joins TRBV2 to TRBJ1-5; maybe TRBD1 (6 bases). There are 15 residues in the CDR3. Germline loops: CDR1 SNHLY, CDR2 FYNNEI. This CDR3 reads CTSSGGRTATQPQHF. DNA of the CDR3: TGTACCAGCAGTGGTGGAAGGACAGCCACACAGCCCCAGCATTTT. The full variable domain, completed using reference TRBV2 and TRBJ1-5, is EPEVTQTPSHQVTQMGQEVILRCVPISNHLYFYWYRQILGQKVEFLVSFYNNEISEKSEIFDDQFSVERPDGSNFTLKIRSTKLEDSAMYFCTSSGGRTATQPQHFGDGTRLSIL.

The chain is built from TRBV10-2 and TRBJ1-1, with a tentative D call TRBD1 (6 bases). The CDR3 has 15 amino acids. V lost 4 bases and J 6 bases, leaving 18 bases between the germline ends. CDR1 is WSHSY, CDR2 SAAADI, per germline. The CDR3 region is CASSAETGLASEAFF. The CDR3 nucleotides are TGCGCCAGCAGTGCTGAAACAGGGTTGGCCTCTGAAGCTTTCTTT.

To note about this clonotype: With a much larger clone just one base away, this may be a read error. The chain combines TRBV20-1 with TRBJ1-3; D possibly corresponds to TRBD1 (6 bases). The V end was cut by 1 base, the J end by 3 bases, with 13 bases between. Germline CDR1 is DFQATT and CDR2 is SNEGSKA (reference sequence). This CDR3 has 15 residues. CDR3 nucleotide sequence: TGCAGTGCTAGAGTAAGGGGGAACTATGGAAACACCATATATTTT. Protein product: CSARVRGNYGNTIYF.